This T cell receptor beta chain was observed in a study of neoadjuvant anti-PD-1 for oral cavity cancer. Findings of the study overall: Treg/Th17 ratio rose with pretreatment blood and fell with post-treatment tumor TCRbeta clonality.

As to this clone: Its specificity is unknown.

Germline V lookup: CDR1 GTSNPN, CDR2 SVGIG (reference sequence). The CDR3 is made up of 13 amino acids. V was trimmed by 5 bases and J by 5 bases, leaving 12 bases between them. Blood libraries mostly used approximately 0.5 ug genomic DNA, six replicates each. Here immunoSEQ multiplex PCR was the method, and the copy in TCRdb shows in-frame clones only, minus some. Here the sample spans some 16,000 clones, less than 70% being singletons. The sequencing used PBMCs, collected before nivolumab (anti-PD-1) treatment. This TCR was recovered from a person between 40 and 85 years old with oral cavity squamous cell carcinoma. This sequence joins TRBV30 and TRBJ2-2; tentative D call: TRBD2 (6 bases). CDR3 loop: CAWREMGTGELFF. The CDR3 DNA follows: TGTGCCTGGCGGGAGATGGGGACCGGGGAGCTGTTTTTT.